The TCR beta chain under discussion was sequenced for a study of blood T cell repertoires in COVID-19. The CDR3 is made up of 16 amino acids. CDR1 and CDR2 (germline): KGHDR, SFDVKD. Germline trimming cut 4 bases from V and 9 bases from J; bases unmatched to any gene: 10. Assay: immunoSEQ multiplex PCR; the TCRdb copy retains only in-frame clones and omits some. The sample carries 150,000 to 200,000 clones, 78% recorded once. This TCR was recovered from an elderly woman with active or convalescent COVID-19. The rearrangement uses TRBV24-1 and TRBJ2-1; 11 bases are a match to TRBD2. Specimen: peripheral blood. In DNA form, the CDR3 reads TGTGCCACCAGTGACCGTAATAGCGGGGGGGCCGGTGAGCAGTTCTTC. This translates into CATSDRNSGGAGEQFF.